This TCR beta chain was recovered during a study of CD8+CD57+ T cells in acquired aplastic anemia. In the study overall: Sorted CD4+ and CD8+ cell DNA averaged about 3 ug.

Researchers used genomic DNA as the template to profile TCR beta VDJ and CDR3. TCRdb analysed the reads with MiXCR anew, one entry per CDR3 protein. The sample yields 450,000 to 600,000 distinct CDR3 sequences, about a third seen once. The sequenced patients had an expansion of CD8+CD57+ cells seen by flow cytometry. At least ten counts were recorded for this clonotype. The CDR3 has 15 amino acids. Per the germline V gene, CDR1 is LNHDA and CDR2 is SQIVND (reference sequence). V shed 3 bases, J shed 5 bases, and the junction held 7 bases outside the gene matches. V usage is TRBV19 and J usage is TRBJ1-5, with 7 bases aligning to TRBD1. The source material was sorted CD4+, CD8+, or CD8+CD57+ T cells (not recorded which) from PBMCs. This TCR was recovered from a human donor with aplastic anemia. The CDR3 loop reads CASSIVQGMDQPQHF. In DNA form, the CDR3 reads TGTGCCAGTAGTATCGTACAGGGGATGGATCAGCCCCAGCATTTT.